This TCR beta chain stems from a study of neurological immune-mediated disorders. This clonotype was picked up many times. This CDR3 has 13 residues. CDR1 is SQVTM and CDR2 is ANQGSEA in the germline V gene. The V and J ends lost 3 bases and 5 bases respectively, with 13 bases between them. TCRdb used MiXCR to reprocess the 5' RACE reads, holding one entry per CDR3 protein. The sample yields around 32,000 distinct CDR3 sequences, about an eighth seen once. This clonotype was obtained from a woman in her fifties or sixties in good health. The sample was PBMCs. The rearrangement links TRBV29-1 to TRBJ2-5; D gene ambiguous. CDR3 in amino acids: CSVDGQVAETQYF. The CDR3 DNA follows: TGCAGCGTTGATGGGCAGGTTGCGGAGACCCAGTACTTC.